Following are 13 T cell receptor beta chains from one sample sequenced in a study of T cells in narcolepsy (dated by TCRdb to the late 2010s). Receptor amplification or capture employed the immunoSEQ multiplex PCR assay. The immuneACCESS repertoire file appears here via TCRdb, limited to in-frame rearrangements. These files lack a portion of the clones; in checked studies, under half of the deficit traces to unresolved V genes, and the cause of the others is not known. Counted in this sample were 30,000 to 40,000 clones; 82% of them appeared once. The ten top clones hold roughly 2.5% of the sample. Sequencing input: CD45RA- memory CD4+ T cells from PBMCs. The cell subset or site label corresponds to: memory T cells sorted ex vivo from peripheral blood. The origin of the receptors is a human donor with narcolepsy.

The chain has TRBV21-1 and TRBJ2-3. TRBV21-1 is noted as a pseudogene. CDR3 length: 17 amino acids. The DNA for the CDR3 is TGTGCCAGCAGCAAAAAAGGTGAGGGGTCACGGGCAGATACGCAGTATTTT. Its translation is CASSKKGEGSRADTQYF.

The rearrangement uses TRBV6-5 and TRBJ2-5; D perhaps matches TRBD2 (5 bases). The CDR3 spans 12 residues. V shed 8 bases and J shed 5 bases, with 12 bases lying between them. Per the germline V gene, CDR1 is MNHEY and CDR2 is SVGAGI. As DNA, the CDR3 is TGTGCCAGCGTCTCGGGGTCGGAGACCCAGTACTTC. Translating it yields CASVSGSETQYF.

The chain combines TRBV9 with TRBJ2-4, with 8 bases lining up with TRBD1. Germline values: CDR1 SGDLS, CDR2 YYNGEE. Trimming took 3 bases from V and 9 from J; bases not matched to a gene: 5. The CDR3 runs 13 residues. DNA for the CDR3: TGTGCCAGCAGCGCCGACAGGGGCGGCATTCAGTACTTC. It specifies CASSADRGGIQYF.

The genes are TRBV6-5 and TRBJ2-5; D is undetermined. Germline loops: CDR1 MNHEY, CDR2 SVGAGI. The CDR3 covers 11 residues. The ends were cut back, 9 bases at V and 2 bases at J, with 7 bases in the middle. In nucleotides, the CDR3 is TGTGCCAGTCGCAGGCAAGAGACCCAGTACTTC. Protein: CASRRQETQYF.

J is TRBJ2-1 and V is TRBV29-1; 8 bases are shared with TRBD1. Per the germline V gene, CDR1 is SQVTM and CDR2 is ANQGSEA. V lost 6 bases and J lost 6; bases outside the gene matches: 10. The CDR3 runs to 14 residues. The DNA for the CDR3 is TGCAGCGTGGGAGCTCAGGGGGCAGGCAATGAGCAGTTCTTC. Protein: CSVGAQGAGNEQFF.

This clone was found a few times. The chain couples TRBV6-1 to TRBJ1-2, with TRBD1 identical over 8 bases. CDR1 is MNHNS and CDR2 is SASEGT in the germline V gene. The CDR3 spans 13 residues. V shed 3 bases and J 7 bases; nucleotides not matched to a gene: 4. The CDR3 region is CASSDRDRSGYTF. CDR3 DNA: TGTGCCAGCAGTGATCGGGACAGGAGTGGCTACACCTTC.

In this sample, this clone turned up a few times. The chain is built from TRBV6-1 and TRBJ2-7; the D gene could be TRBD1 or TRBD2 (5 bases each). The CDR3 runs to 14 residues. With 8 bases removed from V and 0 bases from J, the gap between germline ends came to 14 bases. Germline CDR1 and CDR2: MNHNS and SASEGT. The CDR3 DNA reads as TGTGCCAGCGACGAAGCAGGGAGCTCCTACGAGCAGTACTTC. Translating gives CASDEAGSSYEQYF.

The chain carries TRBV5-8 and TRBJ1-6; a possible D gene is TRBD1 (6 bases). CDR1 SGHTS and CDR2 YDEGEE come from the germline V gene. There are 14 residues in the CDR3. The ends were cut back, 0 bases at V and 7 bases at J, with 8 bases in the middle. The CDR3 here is CASSLGQENSPLHF. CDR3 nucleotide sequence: TGTGCCAGCAGCTTGGGACAGGAGAATTCACCCCTCCACTTT.

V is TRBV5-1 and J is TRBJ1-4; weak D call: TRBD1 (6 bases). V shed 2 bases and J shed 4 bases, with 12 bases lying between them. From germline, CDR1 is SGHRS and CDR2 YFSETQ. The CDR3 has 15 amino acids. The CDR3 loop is CASSFQGTDNEKLFF. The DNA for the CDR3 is TGCGCCAGCAGCTTCCAGGGGACGGATAATGAAAAACTGTTTTTT.

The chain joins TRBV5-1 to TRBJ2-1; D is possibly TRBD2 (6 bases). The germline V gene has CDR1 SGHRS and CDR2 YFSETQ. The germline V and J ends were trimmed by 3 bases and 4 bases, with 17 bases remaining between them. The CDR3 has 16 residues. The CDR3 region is CASSSIGGALYNEQFF. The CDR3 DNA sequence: TGCGCCAGCAGCTCCATAGGCGGGGCACTTTACAATGAGCAGTTCTTC.

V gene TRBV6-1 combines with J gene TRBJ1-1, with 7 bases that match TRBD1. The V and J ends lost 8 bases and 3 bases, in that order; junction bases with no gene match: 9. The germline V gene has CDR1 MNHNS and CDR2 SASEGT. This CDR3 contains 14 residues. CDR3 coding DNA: TGTGCCAGCTTCAGCCGGGACAGATACACTGAAGCTTTCTTT. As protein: CASFSRDRYTEAFF.

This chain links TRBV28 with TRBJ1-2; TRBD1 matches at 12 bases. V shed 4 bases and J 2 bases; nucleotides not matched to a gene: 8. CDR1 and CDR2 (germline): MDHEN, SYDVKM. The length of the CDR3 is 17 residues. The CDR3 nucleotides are TGTGCCAGCAGTTCCCCGGGACAGGGGGCCTCCAACTATGGCTACACCTTC. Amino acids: CASSSPGQGASNYGYTF.

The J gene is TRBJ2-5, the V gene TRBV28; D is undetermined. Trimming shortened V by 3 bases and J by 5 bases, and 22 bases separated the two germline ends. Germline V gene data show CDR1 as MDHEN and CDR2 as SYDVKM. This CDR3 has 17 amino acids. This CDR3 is CASSFPGSDSGSETQYF. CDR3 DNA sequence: TGTGCCAGCAGTTTCCCCGGGTCGGATTCCGGTTCGGAGACCCAGTACTTC.